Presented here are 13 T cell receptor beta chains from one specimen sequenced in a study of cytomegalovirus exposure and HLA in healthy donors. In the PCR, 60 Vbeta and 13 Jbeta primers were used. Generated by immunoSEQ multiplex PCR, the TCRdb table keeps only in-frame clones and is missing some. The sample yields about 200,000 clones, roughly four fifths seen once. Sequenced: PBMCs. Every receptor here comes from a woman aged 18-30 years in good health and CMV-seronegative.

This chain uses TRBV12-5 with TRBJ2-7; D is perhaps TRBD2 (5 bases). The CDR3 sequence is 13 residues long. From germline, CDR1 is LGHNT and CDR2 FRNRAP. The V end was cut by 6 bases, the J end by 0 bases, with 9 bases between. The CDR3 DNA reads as TGTGCTAGTGGGGGAGAGGGCTCCTACGAGCAGTACGTC. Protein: CASGGEGSYEQYV.

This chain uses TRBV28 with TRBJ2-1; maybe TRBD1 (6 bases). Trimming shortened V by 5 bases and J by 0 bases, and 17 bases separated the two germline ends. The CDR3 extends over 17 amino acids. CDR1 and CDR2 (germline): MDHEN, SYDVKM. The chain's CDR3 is CASSISWGQGSYNEQFF. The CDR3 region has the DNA TGTGCCAGCAGTATTTCCTGGGGACAAGGCTCCTACAATGAGCAGTTCTTC.

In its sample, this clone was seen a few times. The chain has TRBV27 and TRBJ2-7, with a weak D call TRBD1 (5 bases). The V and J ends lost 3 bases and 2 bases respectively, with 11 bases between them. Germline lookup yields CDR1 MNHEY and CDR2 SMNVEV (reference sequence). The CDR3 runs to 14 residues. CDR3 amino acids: CASSFLDIPYEQYF. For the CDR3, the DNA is TGTGCCAGCAGTTTCCTGGACATTCCCTACGAGCAGTACTTC.

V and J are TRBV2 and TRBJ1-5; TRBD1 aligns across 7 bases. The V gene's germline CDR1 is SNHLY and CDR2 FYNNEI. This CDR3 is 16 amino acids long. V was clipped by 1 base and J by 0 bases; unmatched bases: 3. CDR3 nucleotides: TGTGCCAGCAGTGAAGAGGGGGCTCTTAGCAATCAGCCCCAGCATTTT. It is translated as CASSEEGALSNQPQHF.

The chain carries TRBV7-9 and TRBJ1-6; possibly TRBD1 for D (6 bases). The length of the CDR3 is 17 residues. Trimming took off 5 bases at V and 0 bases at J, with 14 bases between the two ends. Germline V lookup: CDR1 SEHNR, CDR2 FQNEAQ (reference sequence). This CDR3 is CASSRDRTSSYNSPLHF. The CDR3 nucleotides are TGTGCCAGCAGCCGAGACAGGACCAGCTCCTATAATTCACCCCTCCACTTT.

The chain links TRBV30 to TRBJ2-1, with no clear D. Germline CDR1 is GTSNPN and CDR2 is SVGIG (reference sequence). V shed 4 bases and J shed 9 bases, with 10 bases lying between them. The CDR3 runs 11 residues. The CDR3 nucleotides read TGTGCCTGGACTACGTCAGGTGAGCAGTTCTTC. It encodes CAWTTSGEQFF.

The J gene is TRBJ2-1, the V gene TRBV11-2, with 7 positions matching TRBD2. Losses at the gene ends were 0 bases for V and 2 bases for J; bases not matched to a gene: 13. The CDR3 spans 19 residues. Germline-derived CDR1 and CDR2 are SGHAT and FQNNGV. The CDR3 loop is CASSLELGASAGAYNEQFF. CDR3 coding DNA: TGTGCCAGCAGCTTAGAGCTTGGCGCGTCGGCGGGGGCCTACAATGAGCAGTTCTTC.

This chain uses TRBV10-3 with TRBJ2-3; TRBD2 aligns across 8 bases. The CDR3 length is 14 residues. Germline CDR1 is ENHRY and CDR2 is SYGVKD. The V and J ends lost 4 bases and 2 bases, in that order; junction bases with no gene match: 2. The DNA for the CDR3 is TGTGCCATCAGTGCGGGAGGGAACACAGATACGCAGTATTTT. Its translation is CAISAGGNTDTQYF.

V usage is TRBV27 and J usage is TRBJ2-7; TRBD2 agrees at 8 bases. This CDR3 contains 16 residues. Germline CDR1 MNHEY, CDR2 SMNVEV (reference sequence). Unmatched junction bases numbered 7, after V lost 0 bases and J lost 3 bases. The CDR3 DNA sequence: TGTGCCAGCAGTTTATCGATTAGCGGGATTTACTACGAGCAGTACTTC. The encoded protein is CASSLSISGIYYEQYF.

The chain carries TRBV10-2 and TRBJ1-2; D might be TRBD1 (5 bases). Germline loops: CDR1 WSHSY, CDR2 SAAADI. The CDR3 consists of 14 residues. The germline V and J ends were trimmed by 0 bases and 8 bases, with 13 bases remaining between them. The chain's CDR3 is CASSESFGGSGYTF. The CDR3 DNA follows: TGCGCCAGCAGTGAGTCGTTCGGGGGGAGCGGCTACACCTTC.

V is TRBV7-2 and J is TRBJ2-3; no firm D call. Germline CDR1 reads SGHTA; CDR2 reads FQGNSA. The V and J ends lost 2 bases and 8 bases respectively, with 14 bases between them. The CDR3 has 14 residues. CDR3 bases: TGTGCCAGCAGCTTACCCTCTAGTTTCGGTACGCAGTATTTT. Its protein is CASSLPSSFGTQYF.

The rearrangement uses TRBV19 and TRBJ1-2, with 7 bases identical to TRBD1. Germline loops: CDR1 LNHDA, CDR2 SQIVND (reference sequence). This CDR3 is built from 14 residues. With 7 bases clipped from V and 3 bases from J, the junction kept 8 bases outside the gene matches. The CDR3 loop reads CASTATGSYYGYTF. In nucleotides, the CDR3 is TGTGCCAGTACTGCGACAGGGTCGTACTATGGCTACACCTTC.

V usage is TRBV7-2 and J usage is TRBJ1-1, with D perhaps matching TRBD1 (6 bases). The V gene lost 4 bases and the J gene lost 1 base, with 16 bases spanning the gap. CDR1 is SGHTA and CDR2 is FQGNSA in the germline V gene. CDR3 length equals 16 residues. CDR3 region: CASSSPAGTPNTEAFF. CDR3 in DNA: TGTGCCAGCAGCTCCCCAGCCGGGACACCGAACACTGAAGCTTTCTTT.